This T cell receptor beta chain emerged from a study of control samples from healthy donors and cancer patients. Measured with immunoSEQ multiplex PCR; TCRdb has only the in-frame clones, and not every one. This sample carries 110,000 or so clones, about 80% of them seen once, and the ten largest clones take under 8.5%. CDR1 KGHDR and CDR2 SFDVKD come from the germline V gene. The CDR3 contains 15 residues. The ends were cut back, 4 bases at V and 4 bases at J, with 12 bases in the middle. This TCR was sampled from a man aged 18 to 29 in good health. The material sequenced was blood. The chain combines TRBV24-1 with TRBJ2-2, with D possibly TRBD2 on 6 matching bases. The CDR3 DNA sequence: TGTGCCACCAGTGACCCCCTGACTAGCACCGGGGAGCTGTTTTTT. Encoded protein: CATSDPLTSTGELFF.